A single sample is the source of the 20 T cell receptor beta chains below, sequenced in a study of T cell repertoires in cytomegalovirus infection. TCRdb analysed the reads with MiXCR anew, one entry per CDR3 protein. The table shows tens of thousands of distinct CDR3 sequences, with 3.5% to 4% occurring only once. Sequencing input: PBMCs. All receptors derive from a human donor in good health (CMV status not recorded). Some clones in this sample may be carry-over from other donors' samples.

This clonotype has at least ten counts. The chain employs TRBV7-2 and TRBJ2-3; TRBD2 agrees at 15 bases. The CDR3 sequence is 17 residues long. With 5 bases clipped from V and 5 bases from J, the junction kept 8 bases outside the gene matches. The germline V gene has CDR1 SGHTA and CDR2 FQGNSA. In DNA, the CDR3 is TGTGCCAGCAGCCCGCGGACTAGCGGGAGGGCCCTAGATACGCAGTATTTT. Its protein is CASSPRTSGRALDTQYF.

At least ten counts were recorded for this clonotype. The gene calls are TRBV7-2 and TRBJ1-1; 8 bases are a match to TRBD1. Losses at the gene ends were 5 bases for V and 5 bases for J; bases not matched to a gene: 7. Per the germline V gene, CDR1 is SGHTA and CDR2 is FQGNSA. CDR3 length: 14 amino acids. The DNA of the CDR3 is TGTGCCAGCAGCACCCTCCACAGGGGGACTGAAGCTTTCTTT. Translation: CASSTLHRGTEAFF.

This clonotype showed up many times. V gene TRBV7-8 combines with J gene TRBJ2-7; the D is unclear. The germline V gene has CDR1 SGHVS and CDR2 FQNEAQ. CDR3 size: 14 residues. Between the trimmed V and J ends, which lost 0 bases and 1 base, there was a span of 7 bases. CDR3 DNA: TGTGCCAGCAGCTTAGCGCCAAGATCCTACGAGCAGTACTTC. Its protein is CASSLAPRSYEQYF.

At least ten counts were recorded for this clonotype. This sequence joins TRBV7-2 and TRBJ2-1; D is undetermined. The germline V gene encodes CDR1 SGHTA and CDR2 FQGNSA. The CDR3 is made up of 14 amino acids. Trimming pared 4 bases from V and 0 bases from J, leaving 7 bases between. CDR3 bases: TGTGCCAGCAGCTCCATTAGCTCCTACAATGAGCAGTTCTTC. Amino acids: CASSSISSYNEQFF.

This clonotype was recorded many times. The chain couples TRBV2 to TRBJ2-2, with a possible D match to TRBD1 (5 bases). From germline, CDR1 is SNHLY and CDR2 FYNNEI. Between the trimmed V and J ends, which lost 6 bases and 0 bases, there was a span of 11 bases. This CDR3 has 15 amino acids. The DNA of the CDR3 is TGTGCCAGCAGGGACACCTTTGCGAACACCGGGGAGCTGTTTTTT. Translated, it gives CASRDTFANTGELFF.

This clonotype was seen repeatedly, ten times or more. The J gene is TRBJ2-3, the V gene TRBV29-1; TRBD2 agrees at 12 bases. The germline V gene encodes CDR1 SQVTM and CDR2 ANQGSEA. This CDR3 has 15 residues. With 7 bases clipped from V and 0 bases from J, the junction kept 5 bases outside the gene matches. The CDR3 region is CSGRTSGVSTDTQYF. The CDR3 DNA sequence: TGCAGCGGAAGGACTAGCGGGGTTAGCACAGATACGCAGTATTTT.

This clonotype came up many times. The chain links TRBV18 to TRBJ2-7; 9 bases agree with TRBD1. This CDR3 spans 14 amino acids. The germline V gene encodes CDR1 KGHSH and CDR2 LQKENI. The junction had 6 bases not matched to a gene; V was cut back by 3 bases and J by 6 bases. CDR3 region: CASSPWDRASEQYF. The CDR3 nucleotides read TGTGCCAGCTCACCGTGGGACAGGGCTAGCGAGCAGTACTTC.

In its sample, this clonotype was seen many times. V is TRBV20-1 and J is TRBJ2-5; D uncertain. Germline V lookup: CDR1 DFQATT, CDR2 SNEGSKA (reference sequence). Trimming shortened V by 6 bases and J by 2 bases, and 13 bases separated the two germline ends. The CDR3 is 13 residues long. The CDR3 DNA follows: TGCAGTGCCGGTCAACAGTCACAAGAGACCCAGTACTTC. It encodes CSAGQQSQETQYF.

This clonotype was observed a few times. The gene calls are TRBV7-2 and TRBJ1-1; possibly TRBD1 for D (5 bases). This CDR3 is 15 amino acids long. Germline CDR1 reads SGHTA; CDR2 reads FQGNSA. V shed 5 bases and J shed 0 bases, with 13 bases lying between them. The CDR3 loop reads CASSTGGTMNTEAFF. Here the CDR3 DNA reads TGTGCCAGCAGCACCGGGGGGACTATGAACACTGAAGCTTTCTTT.

Ten or more counts support this clonotype. The V and J genes are TRBV6-2 or TRBV6-3 and TRBJ2-1; D uncertain. V was pared by 6 bases and J by 2 bases, with 8 bases between. The germline CDR1 and CDR2 sequences are MNHEY and SVGEGT. The CDR3 has 13 residues. The CDR3 region is CASREIPYNEQFF. The CDR3 DNA sequence: TGTGCCAGCAGGGAGATCCCCTACAATGAGCAGTTCTTC.

This clonotype was seen at least ten times. The rearrangement links TRBV7-2 to TRBJ1-2; TRBD1 is a possible D gene (5 bases). Per germline, CDR1 SGHTA and CDR2 FQGNSA. CDR3 size: 13 residues. The V end lost 5 bases, the J end lost 8 bases, and 15 bases lay between the germline ends. DNA for the CDR3: TGTGCCAGCAGCCGGGGGGGGGGTTGGGGCTACACCTTC. Amino acids: CASSRGGGWGYTF.

This clonotype occurred many times. This chain joins TRBV7-2 and TRBJ2-1; D may be TRBD1 (5 bases). The V end lost 8 bases, the J end lost 8 bases, and 10 bases lay between the germline ends. The CDR3 runs to 11 residues. CDR1 is SGHTA, CDR2 FQGNSA, per germline. CDR3: CASGAGHEQFF. CDR3 nucleotide sequence: TGTGCCAGCGGGGCTGGGCATGAGCAGTTCTTC. Drawing the rest from reference TRBV7-2 and TRBJ2-1, the complete variable domain is GAGVSQSPSNKVTEKGKDVELRCDPISGHTALYWYRQSLGQGLEFLIYFQGNSAPDKSGLPSDRFSAERTGGSVSTLTIQRTQQEDSAVYLCASGAGHEQFFGPGTRLTVL.

This clonotype was detected ten times or more. The chain carries TRBV7-4 and TRBJ1-2; D unresolved. The V end lost 2 bases, the J end lost 0 bases, and 10 bases lay between the germline ends. The CDR3 covers 15 residues. CDR1 is SGHVT, CDR2 SQSDAQ, per germline. The CDR3 nucleotides read TGTGCCAGCAGCTTAAATCGCTCCCCTAACTATGGCTACACCTTC. Protein product: CASSLNRSPNYGYTF. Combining the CDR3 with reference TRBV7-4 and TRBJ1-2 gives the whole variable domain GAGVSQSPRYKVAKRGRDVALRCDSISGHVTLYWYRQTLGQGSEVLTYSQSDAQRDKSGRPSGRFSAERPERSVSTLKIQRTEQGDSAVYLCASSLNRSPNYGYTFGSGTRLTVV.

This clonotype was seen ten or more times. The chain is built from TRBV19 and TRBJ1-5, with 7 bases identical to TRBD1. CDR3 length equals 16 residues. V gave up 4 bases and J gave up 0 bases; unmatched junction bases: 6. The germline V gene has CDR1 LNHDA and CDR2 SQIVND (reference sequence). DNA of the CDR3: TGTGCCAGTAGTACCGGGACAGTCTATAGCAATCAGCCCCAGCATTTT. The encoded protein is CASSTGTVYSNQPQHF.

This clonotype was counted at least ten times. The V gene is TRBV6-1, the J gene TRBJ2-7; D assignment may be TRBD1 or TRBD2 (5 bases each). This CDR3 contains 11 residues. CDR1 and CDR2 (germline): MNHNS, SASEGT. V gave up 7 bases and J gave up 3 bases, with 7 bases separating them. The CDR3 sequence: CASMGVYEQYF. The DNA of the CDR3 is TGTGCCAGCATGGGGGTCTACGAGCAGTACTTC.

Many counts were recorded for this clonotype. V is TRBV6-5 and J is TRBJ1-6, with D unresolved. The CDR3 is 13 residues long. V was trimmed by 6 bases and J by 10 bases, leaving 13 bases between them. Looked up from germline, CDR1 is MNHEY and CDR2 is SVGAGI. The CDR3 sequence is CASSLSGVSPLHF. CDR3 sequence (DNA): TGTGCCAGCAGCTTAAGTGGAGTCTCACCCCTCCACTTT.

Ten or more counts support this clonotype. The V call is TRBV25-1, the J call TRBJ1-2; 7 nucleotides align to TRBD1. The V gene's germline CDR1 is MGHDK and CDR2 SYGVNS. This CDR3 region has 15 residues. V dropped 2 bases and J dropped 4; count of bases not matched to a gene: 7. CDR3 protein: CASSEDRPGGYGYTF. CDR3 bases: TGTGCCAGCAGTGAAGATCGTCCAGGGGGCTATGGCTACACCTTC.

This clonotype was observed at least ten times. The gene calls are TRBV28 and TRBJ1-2; no definite D call. V lost 6 bases and J 7 bases, leaving 9 bases between the germline ends. This CDR3 is built from 11 residues. The V gene's germline CDR1 is MDHEN and CDR2 SYDVKM. DNA of the CDR3: TGTGCCAGCAGCCCAGGAAGTGGCTACACCTTC. Translation: CASSPGSGYTF.

With regard to this clonotype: A read error may be the cause here, since a much bigger clone is one base away. This chain connects TRBV29-1 to TRBJ2-1; 13 nucleotides line up with TRBD2. The CDR3 has 16 residues. Germline CDR1 SQVTM, CDR2 ANQGSEA. V gave up 8 bases and J gave up 4 bases; unmatched junction bases: 11. The CDR3 region is CSMTSGGTKNYNEQFF. CDR3 nucleotides: TGCAGCATGACTAGCGGGGGGACCAAAAATTACAATGAGCAGTTCTTC.

This sequence joins TRBV7-2 and TRBJ2-7; D call uncertain. The germline V gene encodes CDR1 SGHTA and CDR2 FQGNSA. CDR3 length equals 13 residues. Deletions cut 2 bases from V and 6 bases from J, with 11 bases between. The CDR3 reads CASSLRHRSEQYF. CDR3 DNA sequence: TGTGCCAGCAGCTTAAGACACAGAAGCGAGCAGTACTTC.